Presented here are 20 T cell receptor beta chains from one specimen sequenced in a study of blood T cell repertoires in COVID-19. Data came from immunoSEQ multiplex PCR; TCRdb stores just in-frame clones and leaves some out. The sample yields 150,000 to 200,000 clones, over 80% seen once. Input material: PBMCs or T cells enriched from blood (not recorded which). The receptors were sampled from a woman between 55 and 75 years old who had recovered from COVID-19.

The CDR3 bases are TGTGCCATCAGCGACAGGGGGCATGAGCAGTTCTTC. Protein sequence: CAISDRGHEQFF. The chain uses TRBV10-3 and TRBJ2-1, with 10 positions matching TRBD1. Trimming removed 6 bases from V and 8 bases from J; junction bases left unmatched: 1. Germline V gene data show CDR1 as ENHRY and CDR2 as SYGVKD. CDR3 length: 12 amino acids.

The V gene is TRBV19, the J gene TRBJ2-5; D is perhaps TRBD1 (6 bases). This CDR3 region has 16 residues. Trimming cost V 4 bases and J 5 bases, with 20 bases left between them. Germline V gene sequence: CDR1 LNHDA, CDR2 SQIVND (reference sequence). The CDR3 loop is CASSNPRGNGRETQYF. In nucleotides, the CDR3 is TGTGCCAGTAGTAACCCCAGGGGAAACGGTCGGGAGACCCAGTACTTC.

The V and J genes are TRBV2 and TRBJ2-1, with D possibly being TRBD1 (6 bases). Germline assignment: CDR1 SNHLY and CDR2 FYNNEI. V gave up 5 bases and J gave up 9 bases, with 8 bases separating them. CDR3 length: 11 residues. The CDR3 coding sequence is TGTGCCAGCAGTACAGGGATTGAGCAGTTCTTC. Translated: CASSTGIEQFF. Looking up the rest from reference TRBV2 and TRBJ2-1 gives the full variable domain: EPEVTQTPSHQVTQMGQEVILRCVPISNHLYFYWYRQILGQKVEFLVSFYNNEISEKSEIFDDQFSVERPDGSNFTLKIRSTKLEDSAMYFCASSTGIEQFFGPGTRLTVL.

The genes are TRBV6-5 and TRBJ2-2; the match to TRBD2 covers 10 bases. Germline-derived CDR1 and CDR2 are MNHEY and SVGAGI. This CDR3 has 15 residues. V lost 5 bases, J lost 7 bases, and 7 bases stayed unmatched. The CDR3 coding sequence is TGTGCCAGCAGTCATAGCGGGAGGAGGGGCGGGGAGCTGTTTTTT. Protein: CASSHSGRRGGELFF.

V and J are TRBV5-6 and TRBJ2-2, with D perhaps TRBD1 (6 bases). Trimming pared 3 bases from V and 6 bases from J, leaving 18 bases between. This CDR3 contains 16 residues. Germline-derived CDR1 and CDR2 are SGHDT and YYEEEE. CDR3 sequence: CASSWGPSVSPGELFF. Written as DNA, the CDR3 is TGTGCCAGCAGCTGGGGGCCAAGTGTTAGCCCCGGGGAGCTGTTTTTT.

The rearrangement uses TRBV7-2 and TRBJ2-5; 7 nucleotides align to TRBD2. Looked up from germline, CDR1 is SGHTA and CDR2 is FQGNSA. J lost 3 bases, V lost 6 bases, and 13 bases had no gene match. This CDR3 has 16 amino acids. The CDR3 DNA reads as TGTGCCAGCAGGAAAAGGCAGGCGGGGGTTAAAGAGACCCAGTACTTC. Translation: CASRKRQAGVKETQYF.

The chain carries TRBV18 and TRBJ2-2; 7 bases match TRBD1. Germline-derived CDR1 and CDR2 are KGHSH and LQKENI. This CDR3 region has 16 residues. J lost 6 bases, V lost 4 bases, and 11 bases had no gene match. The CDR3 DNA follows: TGTGCCAGCTCACGGACCTCCGACAGGGCGGCCGGGGAGCTGTTTTTT. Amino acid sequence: CASSRTSDRAAGELFF.

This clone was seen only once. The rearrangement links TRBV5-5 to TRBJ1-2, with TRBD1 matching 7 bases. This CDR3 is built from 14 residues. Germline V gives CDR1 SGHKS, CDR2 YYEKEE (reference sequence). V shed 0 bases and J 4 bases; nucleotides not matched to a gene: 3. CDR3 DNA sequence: TGTGCCAGCAGCTTGGTGGGACAGAGCTATGGCTACACCTTC. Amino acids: CASSLVGQSYGYTF. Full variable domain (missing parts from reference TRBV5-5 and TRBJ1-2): DAGVTQSPTHLIKTRGQQVTLRCSPISGHKSVSWYQQVLGQGPQFIFQYYEKEERGRGNFPDRFSARQFPNYSSELNVNALLLGDSALYLCASSLVGQSYGYTFGSGTRLTVV.

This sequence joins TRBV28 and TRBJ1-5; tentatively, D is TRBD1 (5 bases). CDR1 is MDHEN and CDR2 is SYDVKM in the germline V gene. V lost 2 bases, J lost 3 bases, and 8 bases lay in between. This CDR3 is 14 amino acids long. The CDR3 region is CASSLQGPNQPQHF. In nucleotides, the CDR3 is TGTGCCAGCAGTTTACAGGGCCCCAATCAGCCCCAGCATTTT. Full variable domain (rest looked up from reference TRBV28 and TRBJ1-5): DVKVTQSSRYLVKRTGEKVFLECVQDMDHENMFWYRQDPGLGLRLIYFSYDVKMKEKGDIPEGYSVSREKKERFSLILESASTNQTSMYLCASSLQGPNQPQHFGDGTRLSIL.

The CDR3 loop is CASSASSGVYDEQYF. The CDR3 DNA reads as TGTGCCAGCAGCGCCTCTAGCGGAGTATACGATGAGCAGTACTTC. This chain joins TRBV3-1 (or the pseudogene TRBV3-2) and TRBJ2-7, with 7 nucleotides matching TRBD2. CDR1 and CDR2 from the germline V gene are LGHDT and YNNKEL (reference sequence). V lost 5 bases to trimming and J lost 7 bases; unmatched junction nucleotides: 14. The CDR3 totals 15 residues.

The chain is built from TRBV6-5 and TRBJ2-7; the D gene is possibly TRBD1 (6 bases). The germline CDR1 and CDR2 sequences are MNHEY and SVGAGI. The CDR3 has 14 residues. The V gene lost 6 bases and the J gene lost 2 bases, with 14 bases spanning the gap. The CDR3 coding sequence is TGTGCCAGCAGGCTGGGACAAGTAACCTACGAGCAGTACTTC. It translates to CASRLGQVTYEQYF.

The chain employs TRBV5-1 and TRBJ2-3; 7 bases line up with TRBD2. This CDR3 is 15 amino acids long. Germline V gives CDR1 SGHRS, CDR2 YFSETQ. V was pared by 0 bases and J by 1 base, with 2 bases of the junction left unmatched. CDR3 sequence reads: CASSLAGGGTDTQYF. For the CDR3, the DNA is TGCGCCAGCAGCTTGGCTGGGGGGGGCACAGATACGCAGTATTTT.

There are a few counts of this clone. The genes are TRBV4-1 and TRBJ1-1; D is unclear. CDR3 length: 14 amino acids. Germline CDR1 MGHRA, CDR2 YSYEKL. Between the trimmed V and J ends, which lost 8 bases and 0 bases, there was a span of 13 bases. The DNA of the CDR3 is TGCGCCAGCGAGAGAATTCCGATGAACACTGAAGCTTTCTTT. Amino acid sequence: CASERIPMNTEAFF.

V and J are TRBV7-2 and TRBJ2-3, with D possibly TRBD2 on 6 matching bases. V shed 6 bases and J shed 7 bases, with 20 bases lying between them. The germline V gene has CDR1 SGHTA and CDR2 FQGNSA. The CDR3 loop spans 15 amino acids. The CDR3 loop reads CASSPPSGGLNTQYF. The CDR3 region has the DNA TGTGCCAGCAGTCCACCCTCCGGGGGATTAAATACGCAGTATTTT.

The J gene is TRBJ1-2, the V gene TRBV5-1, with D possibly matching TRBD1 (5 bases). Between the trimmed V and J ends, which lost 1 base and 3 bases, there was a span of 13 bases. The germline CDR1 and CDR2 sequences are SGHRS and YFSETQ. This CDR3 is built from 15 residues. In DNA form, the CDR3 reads TGCGCCAGCAGCTTGATCCCAGGGTACGACTATGGCTACACCTTC. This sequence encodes CASSLIPGYDYGYTF.

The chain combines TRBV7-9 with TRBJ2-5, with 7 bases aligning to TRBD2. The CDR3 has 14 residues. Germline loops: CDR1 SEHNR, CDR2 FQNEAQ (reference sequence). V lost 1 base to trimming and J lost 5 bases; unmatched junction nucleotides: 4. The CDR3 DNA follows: TGTGCCAGCAGCTTAGGGGGGGGACGGGAGACCCAGTACTTC. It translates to CASSLGGGRETQYF.

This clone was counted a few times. CDR3 sequence (DNA): TGTGCCAGCTCAGACAGAGCATCCTATGGCTACACCTTC. Translation gives CASSDRASYGYTF. The chain joins TRBV27 to TRBJ1-2; a weak D match, TRBD1 (5 bases). This CDR3 has 13 residues. V was cut by 8 bases and J by 4 bases, with 14 bases left in between. CDR1 MNHEY and CDR2 SMNVEV come from the germline V gene (reference sequence).

The CDR3 is CASSDEGSSPLHF. CDR3 DNA: TGTGCCAGCAGTGACGAGGGTAGTTCACCCCTCCACTTT. This chain connects TRBV2 to TRBJ1-6; D remains unclear. CDR3 size: 13 residues. Per germline, CDR1 SNHLY and CDR2 FYNNEI. Trimming removed 3 bases at V and 9 bases at J, with 9 bases between.

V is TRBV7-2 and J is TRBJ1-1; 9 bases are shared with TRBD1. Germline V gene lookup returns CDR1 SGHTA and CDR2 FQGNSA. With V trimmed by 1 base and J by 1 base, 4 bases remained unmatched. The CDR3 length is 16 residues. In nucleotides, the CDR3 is TGTGCCAGCAGCTTAGGGGGACAGGGCTCGAACACTGAAGCTTTCTTT. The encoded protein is CASSLGGQGSNTEAFF.

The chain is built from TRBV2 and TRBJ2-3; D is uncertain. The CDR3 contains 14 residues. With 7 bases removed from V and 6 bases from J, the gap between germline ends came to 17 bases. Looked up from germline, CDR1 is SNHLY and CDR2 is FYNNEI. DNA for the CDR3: TGTGCCAGCACCGGAGTTATTGTTACCGATACGCAGTATTTT. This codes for CASTGVIVTDTQYF.